This T cell receptor (beta chain) was documented in a study of OX40 agonist ivuxolimab in advanced cancers. Trimming shortened V by 4 bases and J by 8 bases, and 17 bases separated the two germline ends. Germline loops: CDR1 SGHDN, CDR2 FVKESK. The CDR3 sequence is 14 residues long. Assay: immunoSEQ multiplex PCR; the TCRdb copy retains only in-frame clones and omits some. The table lists about 40,000 clones, around 82% of them singletons. The specimen comprised CD4+ or CD8+ T cells sorted from blood, sampled in a trial of the OX40 agonist ivuxolimab. The source is an adult with an advanced solid tumor such as melanoma, head and neck, liver or kidney cancer. The J gene is TRBJ1-2, the V gene TRBV14, with no clear D. The CDR3 DNA reads as TGTGCCAGCAGCCGCCAGCGGGGATCGGAAGGCTACACCTTC. This translates into CASSRQRGSEGYTF.